The clone carrying this T cell receptor beta chain has more than one count but fewer than ten. This entry is derived from a study of blood T cell repertoires in COVID-19. Original analysis: Estimates of nucleated cell counts were drawn from the amplification of reference gene primers. Using immunoSEQ multiplex PCR, the repertoire was profiled, and TCRdb retains in-frame clones only, with some absent. V and J calls and clone size are given by that table; D and trimming were obtained from the DNA. There are about 53,000 clones in the sample; roughly 89% occur only once, and under 5% lies in the top ten. The V gene lost 2 bases and the J gene lost 1 base, with 5 bases spanning the gap. The CDR3 consists of 13 residues. The germline CDR1 and CDR2 sequences are SGHTA and FQGTGA.

Source material: peripheral blood. This receptor was taken from a middle-aged man with acute or convalescent COVID-19. V is TRBV7-3 and J is TRBJ1-1, with D uncertain. Here the CDR3 reads CASSLQANTEAFF. DNA of the CDR3: TGTGCCAGCAGCTTACAAGCGAACACTGAAGCTTTCTTT.